One sample yielded the 28 T cell receptor beta chains listed below, sequenced in a study of T cells after yellow fever vaccination. TCRdb re-derived calls from the 5' RACE reads in MiXCR, one entry per CDR3 protein. The table records 280,000 or so distinct CDR3 sequences, roughly 9% of them present only once. This sample comprised CD4+ T cells sorted from PBMCs, obtained 5 days after the yellow fever booster vaccination. These receptors were obtained from a man younger than 35 who received the YFV17D yellow fever vaccine.

The chain uses TRBV7-2 and TRBJ2-3, with 8 bases identical to TRBD1. The germline gives CDR1 SGHTA, CDR2 FQGNSA. Trimming cost V 3 bases and J 1 base; bases outside gene matches: 3. The CDR3 contains 15 residues. This chain's CDR3 is CASSFGQGGTDTQYF. Here the CDR3 DNA reads TGTGCCAGCAGCTTCGGACAGGGCGGCACAGATACGCAGTATTTT.

This CDR3 is CAARGQLNTEAFF. In nucleotides, the CDR3 is TGTGCCGCCAGAGGGCAACTGAACACTGAAGCTTTCTTT. This chain joins TRBV6-5 and TRBJ1-1, with unresolved D. The CDR3 length is 13 residues. Germline assignment: CDR1 MNHEY and CDR2 SVGAGI. Trimming cost V 11 bases and J 0 bases, with 13 bases left between them.

This clonotype was recorded at least ten times. This chain joins TRBV5-4 and TRBJ2-1; D remains ambiguous. The germline V and J ends were trimmed by 3 bases and 7 bases, with 14 bases remaining between them. The CDR3 consists of 14 residues. The germline CDR1 and CDR2 sequences are SGHNT and YYREEE (reference sequence). CDR3 nucleotides: TGTGCCAGCAGCTCGACTGCCCGATTTAATGAGCAGTTCTTC. Protein: CASSSTARFNEQFF.

This clonotype has at least ten counts. This chain connects TRBV3-1 to TRBJ2-1; D not certain. Between the trimmed V and J ends, which lost 6 bases and 4 bases, there was a span of 4 bases. The CDR3 is made up of 11 amino acids. CDR1 and CDR2 (germline): LGHDT, YNNKEL (reference sequence). CDR3 sequence: CASRDYNEQFF. The CDR3 DNA reads TGTGCCAGCAGAGATTACAATGAGCAGTTCTTC.

On this clonotype: One end of the junction varies from germline; a read error may be responsible. The chain joins TRBV6-4 to TRBJ2-3, with 9 positions matching TRBD1. The CDR3 has 14 residues. Germline lookup yields CDR1 MRHNA and CDR2 SNTAGT. The CDR3 nucleotides are TGTGCCAGCTGTCGGGACAGGGAATGGGATAGGCAGTATTTT. The encoded protein is CASCRDREWDRQYF.

This clonotype was counted ten times or more. The CDR3 reads CATSRDHQGGETQYF. The DNA for the CDR3 is TGTGCCACCAGCAGAGATCACCAGGGGGGAGAGACCCAGTACTTC. The rearrangement joins TRBV15 to TRBJ2-5, with D perhaps TRBD1 (7 bases). The germline CDR1 and CDR2 sequences are LNHNV and YYDKDF (reference sequence). V was pared by 0 bases and J by 4 bases, with 12 bases between. The CDR3 totals 15 residues.

In this sample, this clonotype turned up a few times. The rearrangement uses TRBV18 and TRBJ1-1; 7 positions agree with TRBD1. Losses at the gene ends were 3 bases for V and 7 bases for J; bases not matched to a gene: 14. Germline CDR1 KGHSH, CDR2 LQKENI. The CDR3 length is 16 residues. The CDR3 reads CASSPQETGTAVEAFF. CDR3 DNA sequence: TGTGCCAGCTCACCTCAGGAAACCGGGACAGCTGTTGAAGCTTTCTTT.

This chain uses TRBV2 with TRBJ2-5; the match to TRBD2 covers 7 bases. The J segment lost 5 bases and the V segment lost 8 bases, leaving 11 bases of the junction unmatched. The germline CDR1 and CDR2 sequences are SNHLY and FYNNEI. The CDR3 is 14 amino acids. The CDR3 spells CASGERGSWETQYF. The CDR3, as DNA: TGTGCCAGCGGGGAGCGGGGTTCGTGGGAGACCCAGTACTTC.

This clonotype was seen a handful of times. The rearrangement links TRBV6-5 to TRBJ1-3, with a tentative D call TRBD1 (5 bases). Germline assignment: CDR1 MNHEY and CDR2 SVGAGI. This CDR3 comprises 14 residues. CDR3: CASRDGSSGNTIYF. CDR3 bases: TGTGCGAGCCGGGACGGGAGCTCTGGAAACACCATATATTTT.

This clonotype has only a few counts. The chain recombines TRBV5-8 with TRBJ2-7; D may be TRBD2 (5 bases). The CDR3 length is 14 residues. Germline V gene data show CDR1 as SGHTS and CDR2 as YDEGEE. V was cut by 2 bases and J by 3 bases, with 12 bases left in between. For the CDR3, the DNA is TGTGCCAGCAGCTTCAGGTCGGCGGGCTACGAGCAGTACGTC. Amino acid sequence: CASSFRSAGYEQYV.

The rearrangement uses TRBV20-1 and TRBJ2-4, with 9 bases lining up with TRBD1. CDR1 and CDR2 from the germline V gene are DFQATT and SNEGSKA (reference sequence). V trimming: 3 bases; J trimming: 0 bases; junction bases outside the gene matches: 12. The CDR3 spans 18 residues. CDR3 loop: CSASVPTGGNPAKNIQYF. The CDR3 DNA is TGCAGTGCTAGTGTCCCGACAGGGGGGAATCCAGCCAAAAACATTCAGTACTTC.

The rearrangement links TRBV5-6 to TRBJ2-7, with 9 bases fitting TRBD1. J lost 5 bases, V lost 5 bases, and 14 bases had no gene match. There are 16 residues in the CDR3. CDR1 SGHDT and CDR2 YYEEEE come from the germline V gene. CDR3 DNA sequence: TGTGCCAGCAGACTACTCTCAGGACAGGGGCACCACGAGCAGTACTTC. Protein product: CASRLLSGQGHHEQYF.

The J gene is TRBJ2-2, the V gene TRBV7-3; either TRBD1 or TRBD2 may fit D (6 bases each). V was clipped by 5 bases and J by 3 bases, with 16 bases between them. Germline lookup yields CDR1 SGHTA and CDR2 FQGTGA. The CDR3 consists of 16 residues. The DNA for the CDR3 is TGTGCCAGCAGCCCCACAGGGTGGGGGGACACCGGGGAGCTGTTTTTT. This encodes CASSPTGWGDTGELFF.

This clonotype was found many times. The V gene is TRBV7-2, the J gene TRBJ2-3, with TRBD1 identical over 8 bases. CDR1 and CDR2 from the germline V gene are SGHTA and FQGNSA. This CDR3 region has 14 residues. Losses at the gene ends were 6 bases for V and 1 base for J; bases not matched to a gene: 3. The CDR3 DNA reads as TGTGCCAGCAGAGACAGGGGTGGCACAGATACGCAGTATTTT. This sequence encodes CASRDRGGTDTQYF. The variable domain in full, with the rest retrieved from reference TRBV7-2 and TRBJ2-3, is GAGVSQSPSNKVTEKGKDVELRCDPISGHTALYWYRQSLGQGLEFLIYFQGNSAPDKSGLPSDRFSAERTGGSVSTLTIQRTQQEDSAVYLCASRDRGGTDTQYFGPGTRLTVL.

This clonotype was seen more than once but under ten times. The genes are TRBV2 and TRBJ2-7, with D possibly matching TRBD2 (7 bases). The germline gives CDR1 SNHLY, CDR2 FYNNEI. V was trimmed by 7 bases and J by 4 bases, leaving 17 bases between them. This CDR3 is built from 14 residues. CDR3 region: CASNAGAEMYEQYF. The CDR3 region has the DNA TGTGCCAGCAACGCGGGGGCCGAGATGTACGAGCAGTACTTC. Supplemented by reference TRBV2 and TRBJ2-7, the full variable domain reads EPEVTQTPSHQVTQMGQEVILRCVPISNHLYFYWYRQILGQKVEFLVSFYNNEISEKSEIFDDQFSVERPDGSNFTLKIRSTKLEDSAMYFCASNAGAEMYEQYFGPGTRLTVT.

This clonotype was counted between two and nine times. V and J are TRBV5-1 and TRBJ1-4; D may be TRBD1 (5 bases). V lost 3 bases to trimming and J lost 6 bases, with 12 bases between them. This CDR3 has 14 amino acids. Germline CDR1 reads SGHRS; CDR2 reads YFSETQ. In DNA form, the CDR3 reads TGCGCCAGCAGCTCAGGGAGACGTTATGAAAAACTGTTTTTT. Its translation: CASSSGRRYEKLFF. Complete variable domain (other parts from reference TRBV5-1 and TRBJ1-4): KAGVTQTPRYLIKTRGQQVTLSCSPISGHRSVSWYQQTPGQGLQFLFEYFSETQRNKGNFPGRFSGRQFSNSRSEMNVSTLELGDSALYLCASSSGRRYEKLFFGSGTQLSVL.

This clonotype was seen more than once but under ten times. The chain combines TRBV6-6 with TRBJ2-7; D perhaps matches TRBD2 (5 bases). CDR3 size: 14 residues. Looked up from germline, CDR1 is MNHNY and CDR2 is SVGAGI (reference sequence). V lost 6 bases and J 7 bases, leaving 19 bases between the germline ends. The CDR3 reads CASRDGFPSGEQYV. The CDR3 DNA sequence: TGTGCCAGCAGAGATGGGTTCCCTTCGGGAGAGCAGTACGTC.

This clonotype was found a few times. The genes are TRBV5-1 and TRBJ2-2, with D tentatively TRBD1 or TRBD2 (5 bases each). The germline V and J ends were trimmed by 1 base and 3 bases, with 10 bases remaining between them. The CDR3 runs to 15 residues. Germline V lookup: CDR1 SGHRS, CDR2 YFSETQ. CDR3 loop: CASSLSGAYTGELFF. CDR3 DNA sequence: TGCGCCAGCAGCTTGTCCGGGGCCTACACCGGGGAGCTGTTTTTT.

CDR3 in DNA: TGTGCCAGCAGGGGCAGGGGTTTTGGAAACACCATATATTTT. Protein sequence: CASRGRGFGNTIYF. The chain recombines TRBV2 with TRBJ1-3; TRBD1 is a possible D gene (6 bases). The V and J ends lost 6 bases and 3 bases respectively, with 12 bases between them. The germline gives CDR1 SNHLY, CDR2 FYNNEI. The CDR3 is made up of 14 amino acids. Supplemented by reference TRBV2 and TRBJ1-3, the full variable domain reads EPEVTQTPSHQVTQMGQEVILRCVPISNHLYFYWYRQILGQKVEFLVSFYNNEISEKSEIFDDQFSVERPDGSNFTLKIRSTKLEDSAMYFCASRGRGFGNTIYFGEGSWLTVV.

The chain couples TRBV6-5 to TRBJ2-1; 9 bases are a match to TRBD2. The CDR3 loop spans 16 amino acids. J lost 9 bases, V lost 5 bases, and 14 bases had no gene match. The V gene's germline CDR1 is MNHEY and CDR2 SVGAGI. The CDR3 nucleotides are TGTGCCAGCAGTGAGAGCCCCGGGACTAGCCTCCGTGAGCAGTTCTTC. Translation: CASSESPGTSLREQFF.

This clonotype has more than one count but fewer than ten. The chain links TRBV11-3 to TRBJ2-1; TRBD1 matches at 12 bases. Per the germline V gene, CDR1 is SGHNT and CDR2 is YENEEA. The CDR3 consists of 15 residues. V was clipped by 1 base and J by 6 bases; unmatched bases: 1. The CDR3 bases are TGTGCCAGCAGCTTAGGGGGACAGGGGGCCAATGAGCAGTTCTTC. Translation gives CASSLGGQGANEQFF. Based on the CDR3 plus reference TRBV11-3 and TRBJ2-1, the full variable domain is EAGVVQSPRYKIIEKKQPVAFWCNPISGHNTLYWYLQNLGQGPELLIRYENEEAVDDSQLPKDRFSAERLKGVDSTLKIQPAELGDSAVYLCASSLGGQGANEQFFGPGTRLTVL.

The chain couples TRBV28 to TRBJ2-1; 8 bases agree with TRBD1. The CDR3 has 16 residues. In germline, CDR1 is MDHEN, CDR2 SYDVKM. After removal of 6 bases from V and 6 bases from J, the junction contained 13 bases not matched to a gene. The CDR3 protein is CASSNQGALRGNEQFF. DNA for the CDR3: TGTGCCAGCAGCAATCAGGGGGCGCTCAGAGGCAATGAGCAGTTCTTC.

A few counts support this clonotype. This chain joins TRBV7-2 and TRBJ1-5, with D possibly TRBD1 on 6 matching bases. CDR3 length: 14 residues. Between the trimmed V and J ends, which lost 0 bases and 8 bases, there was a span of 11 bases. CDR1 and CDR2 from the germline V gene are SGHTA and FQGNSA. The CDR3, as DNA: TGTGCCAGCAGCTTAGCGGGGGGCGGGGAGCCCCAGCATTTT. As protein: CASSLAGGGEPQHF.

The V call is TRBV4-2, the J call TRBJ2-1, with D unresolved. The CDR3 has 16 residues. Germline V CDR1 and CDR2: LGHNA, YNFKEQ. V was cut by 0 bases and J by 0 bases, with 9 bases left in between. The CDR3 loop reads CASSQELQSSYNEQFF. In DNA form, the CDR3 reads TGTGCCAGCAGCCAAGAGCTACAGAGCTCCTACAATGAGCAGTTCTTC.

In this sample, this clonotype turned up a few times. The chain links TRBV7-2 to TRBJ2-7; TRBD1 aligns across 7 bases. The germline CDR1 and CDR2 sequences are SGHTA and FQGNSA. The CDR3 length is 14 residues. V shed 0 bases, J shed 1 base, and the junction held 0 bases outside the gene matches. The DNA of the CDR3 is TGTGCCAGCAGCTTAGCGGGACAGTCCTACGAGCAGTACGTC. It codes for CASSLAGQSYEQYV.

This clonotype came up many times. The chain has TRBV29-1 and TRBJ2-1, with 12 bases that match TRBD2. Losses at the gene ends were 6 bases for V and 0 bases for J; bases not matched to a gene: 6. In germline, CDR1 is SQVTM, CDR2 ANQGSEA. The CDR3 runs to 16 residues. The CDR3 loop is CSVLTSGGSSYNEQFF. CDR3 DNA: TGCAGCGTCCTTACTAGCGGGGGGAGCTCCTACAATGAGCAGTTCTTC.

This clonotype has ten or more counts. The rearrangement joins TRBV5-1 to TRBJ2-5, with D tentatively TRBD1 (6 bases). Germline lookup yields CDR1 SGHRS and CDR2 YFSETQ. The CDR3 has 13 residues. Trimming took 7 bases from V and 2 from J, leaving 12 bases between them. CDR3 amino acids: CASRPGVQETQYF. CDR3 nucleotide sequence: TGCGCCAGCCGTCCAGGGGTACAAGAGACCCAGTACTTC.

Only a few counts were recorded for this clonotype. This chain links TRBV12-3 or TRBV12-4 with TRBJ2-1; TRBD2 matches at 10 bases. V gave up 6 bases and J gave up 7 bases; unmatched junction bases: 9. The CDR3 covers 15 residues. CDR3 loop: CASSPLAGGWNEQFF. CDR3 DNA: TGTGCCAGCAGCCCTTTAGCGGGGGGTTGGAATGAGCAGTTCTTC.